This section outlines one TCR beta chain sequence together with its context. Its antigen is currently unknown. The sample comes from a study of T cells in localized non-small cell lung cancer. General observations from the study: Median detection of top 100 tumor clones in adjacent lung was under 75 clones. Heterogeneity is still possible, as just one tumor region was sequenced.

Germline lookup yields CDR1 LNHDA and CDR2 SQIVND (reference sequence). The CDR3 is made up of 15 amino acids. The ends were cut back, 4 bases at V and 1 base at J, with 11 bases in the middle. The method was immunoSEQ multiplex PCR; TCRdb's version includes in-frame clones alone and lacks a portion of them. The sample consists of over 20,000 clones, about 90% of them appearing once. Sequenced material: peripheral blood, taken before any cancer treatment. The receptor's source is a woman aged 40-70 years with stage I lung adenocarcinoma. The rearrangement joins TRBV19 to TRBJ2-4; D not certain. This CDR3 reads CASSTRENAKNIQYF. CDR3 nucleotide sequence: TGTGCCAGTAGTACCCGAGAGAATGCCAAAAACATTCAGTACTTC.